The 21 T cell receptor beta chains listed next were all sequenced from one sample in a study of blood T cells in healthy people across ages. The use of a sample-barcoded 5' primer and a J-beta primer mix characterized a second PCR of 7 to 11 cycles. One entry per CDR3 protein results from TCRdb running MiXCR on the 5' RACE reads. The sample contains about 680,000 distinct CDR3 sequences, approximately 50% of which appear only once. Sequences were obtained from blood. Every receptor here comes from a woman aged 60-70 years in good health.

The V call is TRBV4-2, the J call TRBJ2-7; 7 nucleotides agree with TRBD1. CDR1 is LGHNA and CDR2 is YNFKEQ in the germline V gene. This CDR3 is built from 15 residues. The V gene end was trimmed by 4 bases and the J gene end by 2 bases; junction bases not matched to a gene: 8. CDR3 residues: CASSPRDSITYEQYF. Here the CDR3 DNA reads TGTGCCAGCAGCCCGAGGGACAGTATCACCTACGAGCAGTACTTC.

The chain recombines TRBV27 with TRBJ2-7; the D call may be TRBD1 or TRBD2 (5 bases each). The CDR3 contains 13 residues. CDR1 is MNHEY, CDR2 SMNVEV, per germline (reference sequence). Trimming cost V 6 bases and J 1 base, with 10 bases left between them. The CDR3 nucleotides read TGTGCCAGCAGAGGGGACCATTCCTACGAGCAGTACTTC. It translates to CASRGDHSYEQYF.

The chain combines TRBV20-1 with TRBJ1-4; 9 bases are shared with TRBD1. The CDR3 contains 13 residues. V gave up 5 bases and J gave up 3 bases; unmatched junction bases: 1. Germline V lookup: CDR1 DFQATT, CDR2 SNEGSKA (reference sequence). The CDR3: CSARQGANEKLFF. The CDR3 nucleotides are TGCAGTGCTCGACAGGGGGCTAATGAAAAACTGTTTTTT.

This chain joins TRBV6-6 and TRBJ1-2, with a possible D match to TRBD1 (6 bases). Germline V gives CDR1 MNHNY, CDR2 SVGAGI (reference sequence). V dropped 5 bases and J dropped 3 bases, with 13 bases sitting between them. The CDR3 contains 14 residues. CDR3 sequence (DNA): TGTGCCAGCAGTGCCCTACAGGGACACTATGGCTACACCTTC. Translating gives CASSALQGHYGYTF.

The rearrangement uses TRBV12-3 or TRBV12-4 and TRBJ1-2, with no clear D. The CDR3 runs to 13 residues. Trimming shortened V by 11 bases and J by 2 bases, and 15 bases separated the two germline ends. The CDR3 DNA follows: TGTGCCGGCAATGTGCACAAGAACTATGGCTACACCTTC. Its translation is CAGNVHKNYGYTF.

Many counts were recorded for this clonotype. The V call is TRBV4-3, the J call TRBJ2-5, with a weak D call TRBD2 (6 bases). Per the germline V gene, CDR1 is LGHNA and CDR2 is YSLEER. V dropped 0 bases and J dropped 0 bases, with 14 bases sitting between them. CDR3 size: 17 residues. The CDR3 region is CASSQEYSGSYQETQYF. The CDR3 DNA follows: TGCGCCAGCAGCCAAGAGTACAGCGGGTCCTACCAAGAGACCCAGTACTTC.

The sample holds a few counts of this clonotype. The chain's CDR3 is CASSFSTSYNEQFF. Here the CDR3 DNA reads TGTGCCAGCAGCTTCTCAACTTCCTACAATGAGCAGTTCTTC. The V gene is TRBV7-2, the J gene TRBJ2-1; D call uncertain. Germline values: CDR1 SGHTA, CDR2 FQGNSA. V lost 3 bases, J lost 1 base, and 7 bases lay in between. The CDR3 is 14 residues long.

This clonotype has a handful of counts. The rearrangement uses TRBV3-1 and TRBJ2-5; perhaps TRBD2 as D (6 bases). The V and J ends lost 2 bases and 0 bases respectively, with 7 bases between them. The CDR3 spans 14 residues. The germline gives CDR1 LGHDT, CDR2 YNNKEL (reference sequence). In DNA, the CDR3 is TGTGCCAGCAGCCAATGGACTAACCAAGAGACCCAGTACTTC. This encodes CASSQWTNQETQYF.

The V and J genes are TRBV29-1 and TRBJ2-5; no reliable D call. The V gene's germline CDR1 is SQVTM and CDR2 ANQGSEA. The CDR3 spans 12 residues. Trimming pared 3 bases from V and 5 bases from J, leaving 10 bases between. DNA of the CDR3: TGCAGCGTTGACTGGCGGTTGGAGACCCAGTACTTC. It encodes CSVDWRLETQYF.

This clonotype was seen a few times. V usage is TRBV29-1 and J usage is TRBJ1-1, with a weak D call TRBD1 (6 bases). This CDR3 has 14 amino acids. The V gene lost 3 bases and the J gene lost 1 base, with 12 bases spanning the gap. Germline V gives CDR1 SQVTM, CDR2 ANQGSEA. In DNA, the CDR3 is TGCAGCGTTGATGTTGGGGGGGCGAACACTGAAGCTTTCTTT. Its translation is CSVDVGGANTEAFF.

This sequence joins TRBV20-1 and TRBJ2-3, with 8 positions matching TRBD2. Germline loops: CDR1 DFQATT, CDR2 SNEGSKA (reference sequence). V shed 1 base and J 2 bases; nucleotides not matched to a gene: 8. This CDR3 is built from 16 residues. CDR3 region: CSARAGSGRTTDTQYF. The CDR3 nucleotides read TGCAGTGCTAGAGCAGGAAGCGGGAGAACCACAGATACGCAGTATTTT.

The rearrangement links TRBV7-2 to TRBJ1-6; TRBD1 matches at 8 bases. The CDR3 totals 15 residues. Per germline, CDR1 SGHTA and CDR2 FQGNSA. After removal of 5 bases from V and 8 bases from J, the junction contained 8 bases not matched to a gene. CDR3 DNA sequence: TGTGCCAGCAGCGCTCAGGACAGGGATTATTCACCCCTCCACTTT. This sequence encodes CASSAQDRDYSPLHF.

In this sample, this clonotype turned up once. The CDR3 DNA is TGTGCCAGCAGCGTAGAGGGAATCGGGACGGGGGAGCTGTTTTTT. As protein: CASSVEGIGTGELFF. The genes are TRBV9 and TRBJ2-2, with D perhaps matching TRBD1 or TRBD2 (5 bases each). The CDR3 is 15 residues long. Between the trimmed V and J ends, which lost 0 bases and 8 bases, there was a span of 14 bases. Per germline, CDR1 SGDLS and CDR2 YYNGEE.

The sample holds a few counts of this clonotype. The chain uses TRBV10-3 and TRBJ2-1, with D possibly matching TRBD1 (6 bases). Germline V lookup: CDR1 ENHRY, CDR2 SYGVKD. The ends were cut back, 6 bases at V and 6 bases at J, with 12 bases in the middle. The CDR3 length is 13 residues. The CDR3 sequence is CAIRRQVGNEQFF. The DNA for the CDR3 is TGTGCCATCAGGAGACAGGTGGGCAATGAGCAGTTCTTC.

The genes are TRBV6-6 and TRBJ1-1; maybe TRBD1 (6 bases). The CDR3 has 14 residues. CDR1 and CDR2 (germline): MNHNY, SVGAGI (reference sequence). Trimming shortened V by 6 bases and J by 1 base, and 12 bases separated the two germline ends. In DNA, the CDR3 is TGTGCCAGCAGCCGTGTGGGACAGAACACTGAAGCTTTCTTT. It specifies CASSRVGQNTEAFF.

The chain is built from TRBV5-1 and TRBJ1-1; D may be TRBD1 (5 bases). CDR1 and CDR2 (germline): SGHRS, YFSETQ. CDR3 length equals 15 residues. Trimming removed 1 base at V and 2 bases at J, with 12 bases between. In DNA form, the CDR3 reads TGCGCCAGCAGCTTGTTGGGACCCCTTAACACTGAAGCTTTCTTT. Translated: CASSLLGPLNTEAFF.

CDR3 coding DNA: TGTGCCAGCAGTTACGGACTACTATCCTACAATGAGCAGTTCTTC. It is translated as CASSYGLLSYNEQFF. The gene calls are TRBV6-5 and TRBJ2-1, with a weak D call TRBD2 (6 bases). Germline loops: CDR1 MNHEY, CDR2 SVGAGI. Trimming took 2 bases from V and 1 from J, leaving 9 bases between them. The CDR3 extends over 15 amino acids.

J is TRBJ2-5 and V is TRBV9; D may correspond to TRBD1 or TRBD2 (6 bases each). The DNA end favors TRBJ2-7, so the J call may be wrong. In germline, CDR1 is SGDLS, CDR2 YYNGEE. This CDR3 contains 15 residues. CDR3 in DNA: TGTGCCAGCAGCCCCGAGGGGGGATTGGGGTACGAGCAGTACTTC. The encoded protein is CASSPEGGLGYEQYF.

The chain links TRBV28 to TRBJ1-2; weak D call: TRBD1 (5 bases). This CDR3 region has 12 residues. CDR1 and CDR2 from the germline V gene are MDHEN and SYDVKM. Trimming took 3 bases from V and 8 from J, leaving 10 bases between them. This chain's CDR3 is CASSLPGIGYTF. As DNA, the CDR3 is TGTGCCAGCAGTTTGCCAGGGATAGGCTACACCTTC.

This clonotype was detected a few times. The chain employs TRBV27 and TRBJ2-5, with a weak D call TRBD1 (6 bases). V was cut by 4 bases and J by 6 bases, with 12 bases left in between. This CDR3 has 13 amino acids. Germline CDR1 and CDR2: MNHEY and SMNVEV (reference sequence). This CDR3 is CASSSLGDKTQYF. In DNA, the CDR3 is TGTGCCAGCAGTTCCCTAGGGGACAAGACCCAGTACTTC.

The CDR3 here is CASSPRGQEEKLFF. The DNA for the CDR3 is TGTGCCAGCAGCCCAAGGGGACAGGAGGAAAAACTGTTTTTT. The chain has TRBV5-6 and TRBJ1-4; TRBD1 matches 8 bases. The germline V gene encodes CDR1 SGHDT and CDR2 YYEEEE. V trimming: 4 bases; J trimming: 8 bases; junction bases outside the gene matches: 7. This CDR3 comprises 14 residues.